This TCR beta chain comes out of a study of blood T cell repertoires in COVID-19. Study as a whole: Samples representing acute and convalescent COVID-19 were sourced from the United States, Italy and Spain. From T cells, B-cell-depleted T cells, or PBMCs came the material, which was cDNA or gDNA.

Original methodology: Researchers report that nucleated cell counts were estimated from reference gene primer amplification. Sequenced by immunoSEQ multiplex PCR; TCRdb stores in-frame clones only, minus some. The V and J calls and clone size were taken over from that table, and D and trimming were inferred from the DNA. The sample has 300,000 to 400,000 clones, around 87% seen once. This CDR3 comprises 14 residues. V lost 5 bases and J lost 2; bases outside the gene matches: 4. Germline V gene lookup returns CDR1 LGHDT and CDR2 YNNKEL (reference sequence). What was sequenced was peripheral blood. This sequence joins TRBV3-1 (or the pseudogene TRBV3-2) and TRBJ2-5; 8 bases align to TRBD1. The sequence was collected from a human donor in a cohort sampled during active COVID-19. The CDR3 loop reads CASSERTGQETQYF. The CDR3 DNA sequence: TGTGCCAGCAGCGAGCGGACAGGGCAAGAGACCCAGTACTTC.